This paragraph reports one T cell receptor beta chain. What it binds is unknown. The record originates from a study of radiotherapy plus CTLA-4 blockade in lung cancer. Notes on the study in general: Strongest reported response predictors: early blood clone changes and post-radiation interferon-beta. Among blood TCR repertoires after radiotherapy plus ipilimumab, tumor-derived clones expanded.

The protocol was immunoSEQ multiplex PCR, while the TCRdb copy is restricted to in-frame clones and leaves out a portion. The data contain some 92,000 clones, 82% of them singletons. The sequence was collected from a human donor with non-small cell lung cancer who had a partial response to radiotherapy plus ipilimumab. The input for sequencing was peripheral blood, taken from a patient treated with radiotherapy plus ipilimumab.

The CDR3 sequence is CASSPGGAGSSGELFF. DNA of the CDR3: TGTGCCAGCAGCCCTGGGGGGGCAGGCTCTTCCGGGGAGCTGTTTTTT. This chain links TRBV5-4 with TRBJ2-2; tentatively, D is TRBD2 (7 bases). CDR1 and CDR2 from the germline V gene are SGHNT and YYREEE (reference sequence). The CDR3 extends over 16 amino acids. V gave up 4 bases and J gave up 6 bases, with 19 bases separating them.